There are many counts of the clone carrying this T cell receptor beta chain. The data were obtained in a study of T-cell reconstitution after alpha-beta-depleted transplantation in children. Trimming removed 5 bases at V and 4 bases at J, with 12 bases between. Germline assignment: CDR1 MDHEN and CDR2 SYDVKM. This CDR3 has 13 residues. Preparation of the TCRbeta library was carried out with unique molecular identifiers. MiXCR, applied by TCRdb to the PCR reads, yields one record per CDR3 protein. The sample holds about 300,000 distinct CDR3 sequences, about a tenth seen once. The chain has TRBV28 and TRBJ2-7; weak D call: TRBD2 (6 bases). The clonotype comes from a boy under three years old with acute myeloid leukemia, due to receive a stem cell transplant. The sample in question was PBMCs, obtained before TCRalphabeta/CD19-depleted stem cell transplant. The CDR3 spells CASSAPRGYEQYF. The CDR3 DNA reads TGTGCCAGCAGTGCCCCCCGGGGGTACGAGCAGTACTTC.